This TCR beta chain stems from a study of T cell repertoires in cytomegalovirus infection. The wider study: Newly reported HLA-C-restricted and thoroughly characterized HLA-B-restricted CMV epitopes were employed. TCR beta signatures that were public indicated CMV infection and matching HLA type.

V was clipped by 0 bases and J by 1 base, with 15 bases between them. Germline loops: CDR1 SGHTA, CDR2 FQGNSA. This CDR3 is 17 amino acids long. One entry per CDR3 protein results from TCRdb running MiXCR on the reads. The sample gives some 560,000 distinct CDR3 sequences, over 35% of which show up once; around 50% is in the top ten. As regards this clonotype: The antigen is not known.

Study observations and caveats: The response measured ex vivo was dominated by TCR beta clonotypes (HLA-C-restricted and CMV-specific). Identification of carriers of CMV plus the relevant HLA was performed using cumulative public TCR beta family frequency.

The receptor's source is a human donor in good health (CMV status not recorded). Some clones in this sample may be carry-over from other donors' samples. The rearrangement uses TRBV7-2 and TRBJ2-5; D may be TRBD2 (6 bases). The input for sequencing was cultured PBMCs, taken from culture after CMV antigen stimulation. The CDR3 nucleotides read TGTGCCAGCAGCTTAGCGCGTTTAGCGGCCACCCAAGAGACCCAGTACTTC. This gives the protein CASSLARLAATQETQYF.